The T cell receptor (beta chain) under discussion was sequenced for a study of Graves' ophthalmopathy and Graves' hyperthyroidism. Amplifying from RNA transcripts, the study obtained TCR beta CDR3 regions. HTBI-primed first-round RT-PCR preceded second-round multiplex PCR. TCRdb redid the calling of the multiplex PCR reads with MiXCR, one entry per CDR3 protein. Of fewer than 600,000 distinct CDR3 sequences detected, approximately 15% appear once; the ten largest clones hold about 9.4%. Germline V gene sequence: CDR1 PRHDT, CDR2 FYEKMQ (reference sequence). Trimming pared 1 base from V and 4 bases from J, leaving 16 bases between. The CDR3 runs to 16 residues. This clonotype was seen many times.

The chain combines TRBV13 with TRBJ1-2; D perhaps matches TRBD1 (5 bases). This sequence originates from a woman in her 30s with Graves' ophthalmopathy. Sequencing used blood. The CDR3 bases are TGTGCCAGCAGCTTAGAGTCAGGGATCCCCAGCTATGGCTACACCTTC. Translation gives CASSLESGIPSYGYTF.